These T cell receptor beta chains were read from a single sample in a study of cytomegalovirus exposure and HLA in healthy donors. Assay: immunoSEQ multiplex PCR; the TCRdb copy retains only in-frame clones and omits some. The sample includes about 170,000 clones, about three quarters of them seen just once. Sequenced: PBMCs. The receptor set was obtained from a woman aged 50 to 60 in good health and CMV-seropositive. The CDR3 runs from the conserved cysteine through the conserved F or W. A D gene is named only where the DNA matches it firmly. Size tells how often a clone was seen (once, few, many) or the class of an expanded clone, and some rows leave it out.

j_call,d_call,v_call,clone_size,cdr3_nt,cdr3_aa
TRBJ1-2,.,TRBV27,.,TGTGCCAGCAGACAGCATTCGCTCACGGATGGCTACACCTTC,CASRQHSLTDGYTF
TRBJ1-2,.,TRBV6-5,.,TGTGCCAGCAGCCCCACACAGTCCCTGAATGGCTACACCTTC,CASSPTQSLNGYTF
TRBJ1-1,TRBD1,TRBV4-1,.,TGCGCCAGCAGCCAGGAACAGGGGGGTTTCACTGAAGCTTTCTTT,CASSQEQGGFTEAFF
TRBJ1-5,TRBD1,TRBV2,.,TGTGCCAGCAGGATGACAGGGAGTGGTCAGCCCCAGCATTTT,CASRMTGSGQPQHF
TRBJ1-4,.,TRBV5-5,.,TGTGCCAGCAGCCCGGCGGTCGGCCCTAATGAAAAACTGTTTTTT,CASSPAVGPNEKLFF
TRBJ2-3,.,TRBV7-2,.,TGTGCCAGCAGCTTAGCCAGGGCTAGACTAGTTACAGATACGCAGTATTTT,CASSLARARLVTDTQYF
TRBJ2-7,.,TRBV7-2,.,TGTGCCAGCAGCCCCGCCTACGAGCAGTACTTC,CASSPAYEQYF
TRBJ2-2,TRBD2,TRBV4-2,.,TGTGCCAGCAGCCTTACAGCGGGAATTGGGACCGGGGAGCTGTTTTTT,CASSLTAGIGTGELFF
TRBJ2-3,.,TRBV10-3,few,TGTGCCATCAGTGAGTCGTCGTCAGAAGATACGCAGTATTTT,CAISESSSEDTQYF
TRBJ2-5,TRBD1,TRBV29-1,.,TGCAGCGTTGAAGTGACAGGGCGAGAGACCCAGTACTTC,CSVEVTGRETQYF
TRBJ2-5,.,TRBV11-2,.,TGTGCCAGCAGCCGTGACAATCAAGAGACCCAGTACTTC,CASSRDNQETQYF
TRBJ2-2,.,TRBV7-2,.,TGTGCCAGCAGCCGTAATCCCAGGGGTTCCGGCACCGGGGAGCTGTTTTTT,CASSRNPRGSGTGELFF
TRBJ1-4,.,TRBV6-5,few,TGTGCCAGCACGACCGGGAATGAAAAACTGTTTTTT,CASTTGNEKLFF
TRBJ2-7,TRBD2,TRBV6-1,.,TGTGCCAGCAGTGAAGCCTTAATAGCGGGAGGGAGCCCCTACGAGCAGTACTTC,CASSEALIAGGSPYEQYF
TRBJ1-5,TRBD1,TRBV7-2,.,TGTGCCAGCAGCTTAGATGACAGGGGGGGCAATCAGCCCCAGCATTTT,CASSLDDRGGNQPQHF
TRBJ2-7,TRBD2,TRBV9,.,TGTGCCAGCAGCACAACACTAGCGGGAGTCGGCGAGCAGTACTTC,CASSTTLAGVGEQYF
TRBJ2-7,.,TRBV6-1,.,TGTGCCAGCAGTTCCAGCGCCTACGAGCAGTACTTC,CASSSSAYEQYF
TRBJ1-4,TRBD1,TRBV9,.,TGTGCCAGCAGCGACCAGGGGGCAGAAAAACTGTTTTTT,CASSDQGAEKLFF
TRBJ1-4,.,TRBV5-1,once,TGCGCCAGCAACTTACAGGGTGCAACTAATGAAAAACTGTTTTTT,CASNLQGATNEKLFF
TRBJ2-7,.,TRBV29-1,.,TGCAGCGTGTATGGTCTGGCCGAGCAGTACTTC,CSVYGLAEQYF
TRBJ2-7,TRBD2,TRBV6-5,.,TGTGCCAGCAGTCGGGGACTAGCGACTTCCTACGAGCAGTACTTC,CASSRGLATSYEQYF
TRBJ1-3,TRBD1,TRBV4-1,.,TGCGCCAGCAGACCAGGGAGACTGGACAGGCCTCGAAACACCATATATTTT,CASRPGRLDRPRNTIYF
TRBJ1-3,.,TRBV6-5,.,TGTGCCAGCAGCCAGACAGGAAACACCATATATTTT,CASSQTGNTIYF
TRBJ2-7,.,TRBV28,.,TGTGCCAGCAGTTTACTTACCTACTACGAGCAGTACTTC,CASSLLTYYEQYF
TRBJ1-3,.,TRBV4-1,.,TGCGCCAGCAGCCCAGGCCTTATTCGGGGGAGGGGAAACACCATATATTTT,CASSPGLIRGRGNTIYF
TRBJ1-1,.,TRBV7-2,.,TGTGCCAGCAGCTTAGGGTCACAGATGAACACTGAAGCTTTCTTT,CASSLGSQMNTEAFF
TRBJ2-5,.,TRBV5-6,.,TGTGCCAGCAGCTTGGTCGGGGTGCAAGAGACCCAGTACTTC,CASSLVGVQETQYF
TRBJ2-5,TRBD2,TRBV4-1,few,TGCGCCAGCAGCCTCTTAGCGGGGGGAAGCGAGACCCAGTACTTC,CASSLLAGGSETQYF
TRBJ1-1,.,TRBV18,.,TGTGCCAGCTCACCGAGGAAGGGGTCGAACACTGAAGCTTTCTTT,CASSPRKGSNTEAFF
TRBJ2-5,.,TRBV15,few,TGTGCCACCAGCAGAGAGGCGGGGAGGTTGGAGACCCAGTACTTC,CATSREAGRLETQYF
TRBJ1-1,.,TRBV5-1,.,TGCGCCAGCAGCTCGGGACAGAACACTGAAGCTTTCTTT,CASSSGQNTEAFF
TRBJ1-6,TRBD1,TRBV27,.,TGTGCCAGCAGTTTATCGACAGGGGGCGCGGGATCACCCCTCCACTTT,CASSLSTGGAGSPLHF
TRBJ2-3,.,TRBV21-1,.,TGTGCCAGCACCTACAGACAGAGCACTAGCACAGATACGCAGTATTTT,CASTYRQSTSTDTQYF
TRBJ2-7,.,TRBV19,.,TGTGCCAGTAGTATGGGTCCGGCGGGCGAGCAGTACTTC,CASSMGPAGEQYF
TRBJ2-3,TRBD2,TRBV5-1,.,TGCGCCAGCAGCACCGGACTAGCGGGGGGACGCCCAGATACGCAGTATTTT,CASSTGLAGGRPDTQYF
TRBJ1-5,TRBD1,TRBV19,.,TGTGCCAGTAGTCCTGACAGGGGCTCGGGGCAGCCCCAGCATTTT,CASSPDRGSGQPQHF
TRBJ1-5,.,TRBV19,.,TGTGCCAGTAGTATAGTGGCTCCTAATCAGCCCCAGCATTTT,CASSIVAPNQPQHF
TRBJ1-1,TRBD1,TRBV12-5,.,TGTGCTAGTGGCAAATCACCAATACCGGGACAGGGTGTGTATGAAGCTTTCTTT,CASGKSPIPGQGVYEAFF
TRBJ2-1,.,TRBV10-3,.,TGTGCCATCAGTGGTGGAGAAAATGAGCAGTTCTTC,CAISGGENEQFF
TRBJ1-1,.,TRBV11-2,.,TGTGCCAGCAGCCTACACAGGGCGAACACTGAAGCTTTCTTT,CASSLHRANTEAFF
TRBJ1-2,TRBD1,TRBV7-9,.,TGTGCCAGCAGCCCACGGACCCCAGGGACAGCTAACTATGGCTACACCTTC,CASSPRTPGTANYGYTF
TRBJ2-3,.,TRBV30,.,TGTGCCTGGAGTCACCGGACAGCAGATACGCAGTATTTT,CAWSHRTADTQYF
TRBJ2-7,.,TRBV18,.,TGTGCCAGCTCACCACCTGGGAGTTCCTACGAGCAGTACTTC,CASSPPGSSYEQYF
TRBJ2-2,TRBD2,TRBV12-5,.,TGTGCTAGTGGAGCGGGATCGCACACCGGGGAGCTGTTTTTT,CASGAGSHTGELFF
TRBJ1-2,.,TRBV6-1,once,TGTGCCAGCAGTGCCAGGGCCTATGGCTACACCTTC,CASSARAYGYTF
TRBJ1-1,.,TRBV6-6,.,TGTGCCAGCAGTTATCTTCCGAACACTGAAGCTTTCTTT,CASSYLPNTEAFF
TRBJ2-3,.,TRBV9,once,TGTGCCAGCAGCCCCATGACTGGAACGGCAGATACGCAGTATTTT,CASSPMTGTADTQYF
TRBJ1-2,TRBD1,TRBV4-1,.,TGCGCCAGCAGCCATTTGGACAGGGATTTCGGCTCGTATGGCTACACCTTC,CASSHLDRDFGSYGYTF
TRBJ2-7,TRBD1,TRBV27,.,TGTGCCAGCAGTCCCGGGACAGGGATCTACGAGCAGTACTTC,CASSPGTGIYEQYF
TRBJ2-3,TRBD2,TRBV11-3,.,TGTGCCAGCAGCTTAGGTAGCGGGGTACCAGATACGCAGTATTTT,CASSLGSGVPDTQYF
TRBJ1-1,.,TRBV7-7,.,TGTGCTAGCAGCTTATCGGGGGACACTGAAGCTTTCTTT,CASSLSGDTEAFF
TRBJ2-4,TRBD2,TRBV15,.,TGTGCCACCAGGAAAAGCGGGGGTATAGCCAAAAACATTCAGTACTTC,CATRKSGGIAKNIQYF
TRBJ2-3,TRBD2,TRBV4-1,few,TGCGCCAGCAGCCCGGGGGGGACCGATACGCAGTATTTT,CASSPGGTDTQYF
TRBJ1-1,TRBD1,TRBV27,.,TGTGCCAGCAGTTTAGAGCAGGGGGCCTTTGGGACTGAAGCTTTCTTT,CASSLEQGAFGTEAFF
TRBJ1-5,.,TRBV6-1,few,TGTGCCAGCAGTGACCAGGGTGCTCAGCCCCAGCATTTT,CASSDQGAQPQHF
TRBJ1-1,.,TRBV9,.,TGTGCCAGCAGCCCGCGGGGTCAGAACACTGAAGCTTTCTTT,CASSPRGQNTEAFF
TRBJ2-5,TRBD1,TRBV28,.,TGTGCCAGCAGTAGTTTGGGGACAGGGGGGCAAGAGACCCAGTACTTC,CASSSLGTGGQETQYF
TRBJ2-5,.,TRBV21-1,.,TGTGCCAGCAGCAAAGTAGGGAGCCAAGAGACCCAGTACTTC,CASSKVGSQETQYF
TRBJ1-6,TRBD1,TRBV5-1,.,TGCGCCAGCAGCTTGACAGGGGCGAATTCACCCCTCCACTTT,CASSLTGANSPLHF
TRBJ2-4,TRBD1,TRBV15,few,TGTGCCACCAGCAGAGATAGGGGACAGGCCCAAATTCAGTACTTC,CATSRDRGQAQIQYF